These T cell receptor beta chains were read from a single sample in a study of blood T cell repertoires in COVID-19. Some clones are missing from TCRdb's copy, which holds only in-frame ones; the method was immunoSEQ multiplex PCR. The sample shows roughly 150,000 clones, about 80% of them seen only once. The sample was PBMCs or T cells enriched from blood (not recorded which). Receptors were obtained from a woman in her sixties or seventies in a cohort exposed to, infected with or recovered from COVID-19 (not recorded which). CDR3s include the opening cysteine and the closing phenylalanine or tryptophan. The order of the fields is J gene, D gene, clone size, V gene, CDR3 DNA, CDR3 protein. The D gene is left open where the match is weak. The size field is filled for only some rows; it gives once, few, many or a size class.

TRBJ2-7 NA NA TRBV28 TGTGCCAGCAGTTTAGGACACTCTTGGGAGTACTTC CASSLGHSWEYF
TRBJ2-1 TRBD2 NA TRBV11-1 TGTGCCAGCAGCGAGGGACTAGCGTCCAATGAGCAGTTCTTC CASSEGLASNEQFF
TRBJ1-1 TRBD1 once TRBV7-2 TGTGCCAGCAGCTTCCAGGGGGAAATGAACACTGAAGCTTTCTTT CASSFQGEMNTEAFF
TRBJ2-1 NA NA TRBV7-3 TGTGCCAGCAGCTTAAATTACGGGAGCTCCTACAATGAGCAGTTCTTC CASSLNYGSSYNEQFF
TRBJ2-1 TRBD2 NA TRBV5-1 TGCGCCAGCAGCTTGACCGGGGCTAGCGGGATGGATGAGCAGTTCTTC CASSLTGASGMDEQFF
TRBJ2-1 TRBD1 NA TRBV3-1/TRBV3-2 TGTGCCAGCAGCCAAAGAAAAGGACAGGGAATGGACGAGCAGTTCTTC CASSQRKGQGMDEQFF
TRBJ1-3 NA NA TRBV19 TGTGCCAGTATCTTAACCCCATACCCTCTGGGGGCGAGGGGAAACACCATATATTTT CASILTPYPLGARGNTIYF
TRBJ2-3 NA NA TRBV28 TGTGCCAGCAGTTTGGGAGGGGGGGGCTCAGATACGCAGTATTTT CASSLGGGGSDTQYF
TRBJ2-2 NA NA TRBV5-6 TGTGCCAGCAGCCCCGATCTGGGGGCGGACACCGGGGAGCTGTTTTTT CASSPDLGADTGELFF
TRBJ2-1 TRBD2 NA TRBV18 TGTGCCAGCTCACCAACCCCCAGCGGGAGTATGGATGAGCAGTTCTTC CASSPTPSGSMDEQFF
TRBJ1-2 TRBD1 NA TRBV18 TGTGCCAGCTCACCAGGACAGGAGAATGGCTACACCTTC CASSPGQENGYTF
TRBJ2-1 NA NA TRBV4-3 TGCGCCAGCAGCCAAGATTGGTCAGGCCATGAGCAGTTCTTC CASSQDWSGHEQFF
TRBJ2-7 NA few TRBV11-3 TGTGCCAGCAGCTTTATGGGAGGAAACGAGCAGTACTTC CASSFMGGNEQYF
TRBJ2-1 TRBD2 NA TRBV2 TGTGCCAGCAGTGAGCGGGAGTCGAGAAATGAGCAGTTCTTC CASSERESRNEQFF
TRBJ2-3 TRBD2 NA TRBV24-1 TGTGCCACCAGTCTGGGGGGCTCCGCGGGAGGGAGGACAGATACGCAGTATTTT CATSLGGSAGGRTDTQYF
TRBJ2-1 NA few TRBV7-6 TGTGCCAGCAGCGTACGGGAAATGAGCGATGAGCAGTTCTTC CASSVREMSDEQFF